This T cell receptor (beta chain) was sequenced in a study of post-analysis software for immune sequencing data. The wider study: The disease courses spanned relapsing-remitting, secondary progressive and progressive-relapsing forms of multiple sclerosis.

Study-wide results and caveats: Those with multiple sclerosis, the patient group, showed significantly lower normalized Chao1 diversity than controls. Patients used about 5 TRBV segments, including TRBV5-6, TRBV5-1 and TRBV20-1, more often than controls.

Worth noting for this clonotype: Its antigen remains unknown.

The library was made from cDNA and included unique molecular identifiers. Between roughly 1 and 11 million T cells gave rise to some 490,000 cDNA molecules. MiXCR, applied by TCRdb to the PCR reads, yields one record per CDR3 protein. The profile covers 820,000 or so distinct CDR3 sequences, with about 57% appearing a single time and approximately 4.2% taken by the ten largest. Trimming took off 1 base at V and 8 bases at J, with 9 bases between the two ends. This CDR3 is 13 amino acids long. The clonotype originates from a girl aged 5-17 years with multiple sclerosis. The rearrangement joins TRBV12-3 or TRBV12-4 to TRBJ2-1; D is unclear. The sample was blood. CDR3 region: CASSLDGSYEQFF. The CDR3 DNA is TGTGCCAGCAGTTTAGACGGGTCCTATGAGCAGTTCTTC.